The rows below give T cell receptor beta chains drawn from one sample of a study of early T cells in non-severe SARS-CoV-2 infection. TCRdb recomputed calls from the 5' RACE reads with MiXCR, one row per CDR3 protein. The sample carries 60,000 or so distinct CDR3 sequences, more than 8.5% recorded once. Sequenced: whole blood. The receptors derive from an adult who was a healthcare worker with PCR-confirmed SARS-CoV-2 infection or an uninfected control (not recorded which). CDR3s include the opening cysteine and the closing phenylalanine or tryptophan. The order of the fields is CDR3 length, J gene, D gene, V gene, clone size, CDR3 protein, CDR3 DNA. D genes are given only for firm matches. Part of the rows lack a size; the others show once, few, many or a class for expanded clones.

length: 14; J: TRBJ1-1; D: TRBD1; V: TRBV6-2/TRBV6-3; size: many; CDR3: CASSRTGENTEAFF; DNA: TGTGCCAGCAGTCGGACAGGAGAGAACACTGAAGCTTTCTTT
length: 13; J: TRBJ2-1; D: -; V: TRBV12-3/TRBV12-4; size: -; CDR3: CASSLGVYNEQFF; DNA: TGTGCCAGCAGTTTAGGGGTTTACAATGAGCAGTTCTTC
length: 15; J: TRBJ2-7; D: TRBD1; V: TRBV20-1; size: few; CDR3: CSARLQGVRSYEQYF; DNA: TGCAGTGCTAGACTGCAGGGGGTAAGGTCCTACGAGCAGTACTTC
length: 13; J: TRBJ1-2; D: -; V: TRBV14; size: many; CDR3: CASSPYENYGYTF; DNA: TGTGCCAGCAGCCCTTATGAAAACTATGGCTACACCTTC
length: 15; J: TRBJ2-3; D: TRBD2; V: TRBV5-1; size: few; CDR3: CASSLGLATADTQYF; DNA: TGCGCCAGCAGCTTGGGACTAGCAACGGCAGATACGCAGTATTTT
length: 18; J: TRBJ2-1; D: -; V: TRBV5-1; size: -; CDR3: CASSFRVFDPPKHNEQFF; DNA: TGCGCCAGCAGCTTCAGGGTTTTCGATCCCCCCAAGCACAATGAGCAGTTCTTC
length: 16; J: TRBJ2-6; D: -; V: TRBV20-1; size: many; CDR3: CSANPSGALGANVLTF; DNA: TGCAGTGCCAACCCCAGTGGGGCGCTTGGGGCCAACGTCCTGACTTTC
length: 15; J: TRBJ2-1; D: TRBD1; V: TRBV5-1; size: few; CDR3: CASRYRDRPYNEQFF; DNA: TGCGCCAGCCGTTACCGGGACAGGCCCTACAATGAGCAGTTCTTC
length: 14; J: TRBJ2-7; D: TRBD2; V: TRBV29-1; size: many; CDR3: CSVEAGGSSYEQYF; DNA: TGCAGCGTTGAGGCGGGAGGGTCCTCCTACGAGCAGTACTTC
length: 16; J: TRBJ2-1; D: TRBD1; V: TRBV15; size: -; CDR3: CATSDPGTGSYNEQFF; DNA: TGTGCCACCAGCGACCCCGGGACAGGTTCCTACAATGAGCAGTTCTTC
length: 11; J: TRBJ1-4; D: -; V: TRBV28; size: many; CDR3: CASSLQEKLFF; DNA: TGTGCCAGCAGTTTGCAAGAAAAACTGTTTTTT
length: 14; J: TRBJ2-7; D: TRBD1; V: TRBV20-1; size: -; CDR3: CSATSGTVAYEQYF; DNA: TGCAGTGCTACCTCCGGGACAGTTGCCTACGAGCAGTACTTC
length: 13; J: TRBJ2-3; D: -; V: TRBV29-1; size: -; CDR3: CSAQKGLADTQYF; DNA: TGCAGCGCTCAAAAGGGCCTAGCGGATACGCAGTATTTT
length: 11; J: TRBJ1-1; D: -; V: TRBV29-1; size: few; CDR3: CSVSRNIEAFF; DNA: TGCAGCGTTTCCCGGAACATTGAAGCTTTCTTT
length: 16; J: TRBJ2-5; D: TRBD2; V: TRBV11-2; size: many; CDR3: CASSLIRRGVQETQYF; DNA: TGTGCCAGCAGCTTAATCAGGCGGGGGGTACAAGAGACCCAGTACTTC
length: 17; J: TRBJ2-3; D: -; V: TRBV4-2; size: -; CDR3: CASSRSKRDSASDTQYF; DNA: TGTGCCAGCAGCCGATCTAAGCGGGACAGTGCTTCGGATACGCAGTATTTT
length: 16; J: TRBJ2-5; D: TRBD2; V: TRBV10-2; size: many; CDR3: CASSDLLAPVPETQYF; DNA: TGCGCCAGCAGTGACCTACTAGCGCCAGTACCAGAGACCCAGTACTTC
length: 16; J: TRBJ2-4; D: TRBD2; V: TRBV28; size: many; CDR3: CASSAQRDLAKNIQYF; DNA: TGTGCCAGCAGTGCGCAGCGGGACTTAGCCAAAAACATTCAGTACTTC
length: 15; J: TRBJ1-3; D: -; V: TRBV7-2; size: -; CDR3: CASSRTPLSGNTIYF; DNA: TGTGCCAGCAGCCGCACACCCTTATCTGGAAACACCATATATTTT
length: 13; J: TRBJ1-1; D: -; V: TRBV10-3; size: -; CDR3: CATADRMNTEAFF; DNA: TGTGCCACCGCCGACAGAATGAACACTGAAGCTTTCTTT
length: 13; J: TRBJ1-1; D: -; V: TRBV7-9; size: many; CDR3: CASSGAGGAEAFF; DNA: TGTGCCAGCTCCGGGGCCGGTGGCGCTGAAGCTTTCTTT
length: 15; J: TRBJ1-1; D: TRBD1; V: TRBV20-1; size: few; CDR3: CSAREPRGLETEAFF; DNA: TGCAGTGCTAGAGAGCCAAGGGGGCTCGAAACTGAAGCTTTCTTT
length: 15; J: TRBJ2-1; D: -; V: TRBV7-9; size: many; CDR3: CASSLVGSVYNEQFF; DNA: TGTGCCAGCAGCTTAGTCGGGAGCGTCTACAATGAGCAGTTCTTC
length: 16; J: TRBJ1-1; D: TRBD1; V: TRBV20-1; size: few; CDR3: CSARLQTGGPNTEAFF; DNA: TGCAGTGCTAGACTTCAAACAGGGGGCCCGAACACTGAAGCTTTCTTT
length: 13; J: TRBJ2-1; D: TRBD2; V: TRBV20-1; size: many; CDR3: CSARSAGGREQFF; DNA: TGCAGTGCTAGATCCGCGGGAGGGCGTGAGCAGTTCTTC
length: 14; J: TRBJ2-1; D: -; V: TRBV28; size: many; CDR3: CASSLRDRYNEQFF; DNA: TGTGCCAGCAGTTTGCGGGACCGATACAATGAGCAGTTCTTC
length: 15; J: TRBJ2-1; D: TRBD2; V: TRBV20-1; size: many; CDR3: CSASARTSGLDEQFF; DNA: TGCAGTGCTAGTGCCCGGACTAGCGGGTTAGATGAGCAGTTCTTC
length: 13; J: TRBJ2-5; D: -; V: TRBV6-2/TRBV6-3; size: few; CDR3: CASAVRGTKTQYF; DNA: TGTGCCAGCGCCGTCCGGGGGACAAAGACCCAGTACTTC
length: 16; J: TRBJ2-5; D: -; V: TRBV6-2/TRBV6-3; size: many; CDR3: CASSYGRSGTQETQYF; DNA: TGTGCCAGCAGCTACGGGCGGAGCGGGACACAAGAGACCCAGTACTTC
length: 17; J: TRBJ1-1; D: -; V: TRBV6-5; size: many; CDR3: CASRGTSGNPSGTEAFF; DNA: TGTGCCAGCAGAGGAACCTCAGGGAACCCCAGCGGCACTGAAGCTTTCTTT
length: 16; J: TRBJ2-3; D: TRBD1; V: TRBV24-1; size: -; CDR3: CATSDPRQGRTDTQYF; DNA: TGTGCCACCAGTGACCCCCGACAGGGGCGGACAGATACGCAGTATTTT